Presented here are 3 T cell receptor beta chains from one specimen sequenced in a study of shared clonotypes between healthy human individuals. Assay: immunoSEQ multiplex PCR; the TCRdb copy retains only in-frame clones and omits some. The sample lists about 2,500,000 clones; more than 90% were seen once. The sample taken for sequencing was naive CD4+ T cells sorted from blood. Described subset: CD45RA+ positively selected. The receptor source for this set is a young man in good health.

Written as DNA, the CDR3 is TGCGCCAGCAGTCACGCCTGGGGGATTAATTCACCCCTCCACTTT. This sequence encodes CASSHAWGINSPLHF. This chain connects TRBV23-1 to TRBJ1-6; D may be TRBD1 (5 bases). TRBV23-1 is noted as an ORF with a role that remains uncertain. The V gene lost 3 bases and the J gene lost 6 bases, with 12 bases spanning the gap. The CDR3 totals 15 residues.

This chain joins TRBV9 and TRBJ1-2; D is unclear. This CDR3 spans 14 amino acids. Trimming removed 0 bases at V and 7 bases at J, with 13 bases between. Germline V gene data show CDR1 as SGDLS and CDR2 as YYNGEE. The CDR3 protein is CASSVANTPGGYTF. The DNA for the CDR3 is TGTGCCAGCAGCGTAGCGAACACCCCGGGTGGCTACACCTTC.

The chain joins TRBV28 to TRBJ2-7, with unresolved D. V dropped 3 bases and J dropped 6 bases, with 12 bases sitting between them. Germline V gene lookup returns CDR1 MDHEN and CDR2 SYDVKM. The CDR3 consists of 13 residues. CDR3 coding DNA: TGTGCCAGCAGTTTCCCCGTCCCCAGCGAGCAGTACTTC. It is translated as CASSFPVPSEQYF. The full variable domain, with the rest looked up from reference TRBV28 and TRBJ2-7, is DVKVTQSSRYLVKRTGEKVFLECVQDMDHENMFWYRQDPGLGLRLIYFSYDVKMKEKGDIPEGYSVSREKKERFSLILESASTNQTSMYLCASSFPVPSEQYFGPGTRLTVT.